This T cell receptor (beta chain) comes out of a study of T cell responses to AZD1222 COVID-19 vaccine. As to this clone: Its target is not known.

Sequencing used immunoSEQ multiplex PCR; TCRdb keeps in-frame clones, though not all of them. The table has some 130,000 clones, approximately 91% seen once; the top ten hold around 5.3%. The study pooled second doses at about 4 or about 12 weeks. The study's findings and limits: Dominant CD4 TCR responses targeted spike regions 160-218 and 743-854. Repertoires were sampled only after the peak T cell response. Clonal diversity was possibly underestimated, and white British individuals and females predominated among donors.

The input for sequencing was peripheral blood, taken 28 days after the second AZD1222 dose. The clonotype comes from an adult who received the AZD1222 COVID-19 vaccine.

The CDR3 DNA sequence: TGTGCCAGCACCCTAGGGAGTTACGAGCAGTACTTC. Its translation: CASTLGSYEQYF. The chain carries TRBV28 and TRBJ2-7; the D gene is possibly TRBD2 (5 bases). V dropped 7 bases and J dropped 4 bases, with 11 bases sitting between them. The CDR3 runs 12 residues. The germline CDR1 and CDR2 sequences are MDHEN and SYDVKM.